Given below is one TCR beta chain in context. Its antigen target is currently unknown. Base qualities are not at hand, and no much larger clone is one base apart. The immunoSEQ Assay, a bias-controlled multiplex PCR, was used to amplify TCRbeta CDR3 regions from genomic DNA. Under the source paper's analysis protocol: Nucleated cell counts per sample were estimated from amplification of reference gene primers within the assay. To quantify the absolute abundance of each unique TCRbeta CDR3 rearrangement, sequence reads were collapsed and filtered. Productive Simpson clonality was computed per sample as the square root of Simpson's diversity index over productive rearrangements. This is the immuneACCESS table as TCRdb keeps it, with only in-frame sequences that have V and J called. A part of the clones is gone; compared with another copy, unresolved V genes explain less than half, and the rest is unexplained. That table supplies the V and J calls and clone size; D and trimming were determined from the DNA. Here the sample has 200,000 to 250,000 clones; more than 75% occur a single time. The ten most abundant clones make up around 5.7% of the sample.

These data come from a study of blood T cell repertoires in COVID-19 (TCRdb year 2020). Regarding the research as a whole: Samples from collaborators originated in the United States, Italy and Spain and spanned both the acute and convalescent phases of COVID-19. The prospective study material was composed of cDNA or gDNA derived from T cells, B-cell-depleted T cells, or PBMCs. Deeply sampled blood TCRbeta repertoires from subjects exposed to, actively infected with, or recovered from COVID-19 were included in the dataset. A freely available public database, intended as a resource for researchers studying the immune response to SARS-CoV-2, is where the repertoires were released. The samples were drawn from the first 160 participants of the ongoing ImmuneRACE study and from 1,254 subjects provided by 6 global collaborators. Nearly every sample came with metadata listing a de-identified subject ID, COVID-19 status, age in years and sex. HLA class I and class II types, where available, came from metadata supplied by the sample provider rather than from assay-based typing.

The paper as a whole reports these results and caveats: Clinical and demographic metadata were provided uncurated, with the amount varying by source and participant.

For this chain, trimming is 0 bases at the V end and 1 base at the J end, and the number of junction bases without a gene match is 2. Spanning cysteine to phenylalanine, the CDR3 consists of 17 amino acids. Only CDR3 DNA is held: 51 bases, read in frame from base 1. CDR1 LGHDT and CDR2 YNNKEL were looked up in the germline V gene (reference sequence). Whole blood was collected in K2EDTA tubes by collaborating institutions according to the institutions' own protocols. For TCRbeta analysis, collaborators shipped samples in one of three forms: frozen whole blood, isolated PBMCs, or DNA extracted from either of those sample types.

Sequencing was performed on peripheral blood. The sequence links TRBV3-1 (or the pseudogene TRBV3-2) to TRBJ2-3, with 12 central nucleotides matching TRBD2. The source is a man aged 80 or over with acute or convalescent COVID-19. The CDR3 amino acid sequence is: CASSQDRTSGGTDTQYF. The base sequence is TGTGCCAGCAGCCAAGATCGGACTAGCGGGGGCACAGATACGCAGTATTTT.